This entry is about one TCR beta chain. Sequenced by immunoSEQ multiplex PCR; TCRdb stores in-frame clones only, minus some. The sample holds some 120,000 clones, around 89% seen once. The CDR3 is 15 amino acids. V lost 0 bases and J lost 0, with 7 bases in between. The germline V gene has CDR1 SGHRS and CDR2 YFSETQ. These data are taken from a study of control samples from healthy donors and cancer patients. The chain is built from TRBV5-1 and TRBJ1-3; possible D gene TRBD1, 5 bases. This TCR came from a woman aged 70-85 years in good health. The sample was blood. The CDR3 nucleotides read TGCGCCAGCAGCTTGGGGGACGGCTCTGGAAACACCATATATTTT. This codes for CASSLGDGSGNTIYF.